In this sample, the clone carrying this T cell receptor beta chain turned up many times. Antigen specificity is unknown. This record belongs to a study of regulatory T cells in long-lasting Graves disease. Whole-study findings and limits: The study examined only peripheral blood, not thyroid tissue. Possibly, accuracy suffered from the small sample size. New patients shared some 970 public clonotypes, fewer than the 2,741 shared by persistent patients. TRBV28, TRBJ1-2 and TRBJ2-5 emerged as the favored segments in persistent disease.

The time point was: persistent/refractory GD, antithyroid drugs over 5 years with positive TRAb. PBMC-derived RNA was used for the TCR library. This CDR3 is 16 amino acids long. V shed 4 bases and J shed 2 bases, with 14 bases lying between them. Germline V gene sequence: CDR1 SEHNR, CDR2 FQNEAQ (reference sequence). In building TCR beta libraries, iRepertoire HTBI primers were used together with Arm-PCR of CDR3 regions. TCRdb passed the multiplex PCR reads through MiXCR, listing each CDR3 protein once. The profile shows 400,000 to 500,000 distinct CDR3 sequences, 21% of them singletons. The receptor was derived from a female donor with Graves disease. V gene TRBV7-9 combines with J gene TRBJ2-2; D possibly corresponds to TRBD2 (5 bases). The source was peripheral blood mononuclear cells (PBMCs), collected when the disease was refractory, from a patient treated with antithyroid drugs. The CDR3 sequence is CASSSRAPPNTGELFF. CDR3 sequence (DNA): TGTGCCAGCAGCTCGCGGGCCCCCCCAAACACCGGGGAGCTGTTTTTT.